This T cell receptor beta chain was documented in a study of technical replicates of blood from four donors. Only in-frame clones appear in the TCRdb table, and some are missing; sequencing was by immunoSEQ multiplex PCR. The sample lists under 85,000 clones, roughly 97% occurring once. The germline V and J ends were trimmed by 1 base and 4 bases, with 10 bases remaining between them. The CDR3 loop spans 15 amino acids. Germline V CDR1 and CDR2: MNHNS, SASEGT. This sequence originates from a human donor in good health. Sequenced sample: T cells isolated from PBMCs. V is TRBV6-1 and J is TRBJ1-4, with D possibly being TRBD1 (5 bases). The CDR3 is CASSEGGVGNEKLFF. DNA of the CDR3: TGTGCCAGCAGTGAAGGGGGCGTGGGTAATGAAAAACTGTTTTTT.